This TCR beta chain was found in a study of regulatory T cells in long-lasting Graves disease. Study results and caveats: Not thyroid tissue but only peripheral blood was studied. Patients whose Graves' disease persisted exhibited lower TCR diversity than those newly diagnosed. Those with persistent disease had in common more public clonotypes (approximately 2,500) than new patients (approximately 990).

A note on this clonotype: Its antigen is undetermined.

Time point defined: persistent/refractory GD, antithyroid drugs over 5 years with positive TRAb. The TCR library used RNA extracted from PBMCs. iRepertoire HTBI primers and Arm-PCR of CDR3 regions built TCR beta libraries. TCRdb re-derived calls from the multiplex PCR reads in MiXCR, one entry per CDR3 protein. The data contain approximately 400,000 distinct CDR3 sequences, approximately 23% of them singletons. Source: peripheral blood mononuclear cells (PBMCs), taken when the disease was refractory, from a patient treated with antithyroid drugs. The TCR originated in a woman aged 40-49 years with Graves disease.

This CDR3 is CAIRTGNTEAFF. CDR3 DNA: TGTGCCATCAGGACAGGGAACACTGAAGCTTTCTTT. The V and J genes are TRBV10-3 and TRBJ1-1; tentative D call: TRBD1 (6 bases). Germline V CDR1 and CDR2: ENHRY, SYGVKD. V was trimmed by 6 bases and J by 1 base, leaving 6 bases between them. CDR3 length: 12 amino acids.